The table lists the clone carrying this T cell receptor beta chain with many counts. The antigen is unknown. The data derive from a study of CD8 T cells in ankylosing spondylitis. Whole-study findings and limits: Disease-linked clones bore a CD8+ phenotype and were relatively rare in peripheral blood. Disease-linked clones were reportedly significantly enriched in matched ankylosing spondylitis synovial fluid.

The CDR3 extends over 13 amino acids. The V and J ends lost 6 bases and 8 bases, in that order; junction bases with no gene match: 7. The germline gives CDR1 ENHRY, CDR2 SYGVKD. The TCR beta libraries were generated through quantitative 5'-RACE incorporating molecular barcodes. TCRdb reanalysed the 5' RACE reads using MiXCR and keeps one entry per CDR3 protein. The sample lists over 100,000 distinct CDR3 sequences; around 7% were seen once. Sequencing was done on a sample of blood, either unsorted or a sorted T cell fraction (not recorded which). The chain combines TRBV10-3 with TRBJ2-1; 7 nucleotides agree with TRBD2. The sequence was collected from a male donor with ankylosing spondylitis or in good health (not recorded which). CDR3 sequence: CAIRAGRGDEQFF. In DNA, the CDR3 is TGTGCCATCAGGGCGGGGAGGGGAGATGAGCAGTTCTTC.